This T cell receptor (beta chain) was captured by sequencing in a study of identical twins. Study results and limitations: Invariant MAIT and iNKT cells could partly confound zero-insertion analyses. Surplus twin overlap in beta out-of-frame sequences was less pronounced.

Trimming stripped 3 bases from V and 5 bases from J, with 16 bases between. This CDR3 region has 14 residues. Germline V gene sequence: CDR1 DFQATT, CDR2 SNEGSKA (reference sequence). TCRdb redid the calling of the 5' RACE reads with MiXCR, one entry per CDR3 protein. The sample lists 520,000 or so distinct CDR3 sequences, 20% to 25% occurring once. The sample holds a few counts of this clonotype. Antigen specificity is unknown. The same sample was also studied in work on T cells expressing NK-cell markers. That report notes: Of eight sequenced donors, seven were HCMV-seropositive and one HCMV-seronegative. In a group of 5 or 6 donors, dominant NKG2C+ clonotypes represented roughly 1.0-7.5% of CD8+ T cells.

The chain uses TRBV20-1 and TRBJ2-5, with D maybe TRBD2 (6 bases). The source of this sequence is a woman between 18 and 29 years old in good health. Sequenced sample: CD4+ T cells sorted from blood. DNA for the CDR3: TGCAGTGCTAGCCCGGGACTGATGGTGGAGACCCAGTACTTC. It specifies CSASPGLMVETQYF.